The 11 T cell receptor beta chains listed next were all sequenced from one sample in a study of CD8 T cells in Susac syndrome. RNA amounts of about 0.5 to 1 ug underwent reverse transcription with random hexamers. MiXCR was run by TCRdb on the immunoSEQ multiplex PCR reads, yielding one entry per CDR3 protein. The sample carries about 53,000 distinct CDR3 sequences, 95% recorded once. Sequenced: CD8+ T cells from PBMCs. These receptors were collected from a human donor with Susac syndrome.

The chain carries TRBV14 and TRBJ2-5; 7 nucleotides agree with TRBD1. The CDR3 loop spans 14 amino acids. Germline V gene data show CDR1 as SGHDN and CDR2 as FVKESK. Trimming cost V 2 bases and J 5 bases; bases outside gene matches: 5. The CDR3 DNA reads TGTGCCAGCAGCCAACGGGACAGTTGGGAGACCCAGTACTTC. It codes for CASSQRDSWETQYF.

The chain couples TRBV20-1 to TRBJ2-7; possibly TRBD1 or TRBD2 for D (6 bases each). The CDR3 length is 19 residues. Trimming took off 0 bases at V and 1 base at J, with 25 bases between the two ends. Per germline, CDR1 DFQATT and CDR2 SNEGSKA (reference sequence). DNA for the CDR3: TGCAGTGCTAGAGACCTGGGGGGCGCGTACCGTAGGCCATCCTACGAGCAGTACTTC. It specifies CSARDLGGAYRRPSYEQYF.

The genes are TRBV6-5 and TRBJ2-5; a possible D gene is TRBD2 (5 bases). V was shortened by 0 bases and J by 2 bases, with 10 bases between the two germline ends. Looked up from germline, CDR1 is MNHEY and CDR2 is SVGAGI. This CDR3 is built from 15 residues. CDR3 protein: CASSYSPGTQETQYF. CDR3 DNA: TGTGCCAGCAGTTACTCCCCGGGAACTCAAGAGACCCAGTACTTC.

V is TRBV28 and J is TRBJ2-3, with TRBD1 matching over 12 bases. This CDR3 comprises 15 residues. Germline V lookup: CDR1 MDHEN, CDR2 SYDVKM. V gave up 4 bases and J gave up 5 bases; unmatched junction bases: 4. The CDR3 nucleotides are TGTGCCAGCAGTTCGGGACAGGGGGCAGTAGATACGCAGTATTTT. Translating gives CASSSGQGAVDTQYF.

This chain uses TRBV6-1 with TRBJ1-1; D is undetermined. Germline values: CDR1 MNHNS, CDR2 SASEGT. V gave up 8 bases and J gave up 2 bases, with 6 bases separating them. The CDR3 contains 11 residues. The CDR3 DNA follows: TGTGCCAGCTGTGTCAACACTGAAGCTTTCTTT. It encodes CASCVNTEAFF.

The CDR3 coding sequence is TGTGCCAGCAGCTCGCCTAAGCAGGGGACTAGAGAGACCCAGTACTTC. It translates to CASSSPKQGTRETQYF. V is TRBV11-2 and J is TRBJ2-5, with 8 bases fitting TRBD2. This CDR3 has 16 residues. CDR1 SGHAT and CDR2 FQNNGV come from the germline V gene. J gave up 4 bases and V 4 bases, and 11 bases lay outside the gene matches.

The rearrangement uses TRBV7-9 and TRBJ1-1; 7 bases fit TRBD1. Trimming cost V 5 bases and J 7 bases; bases outside gene matches: 4. This CDR3 spans 12 amino acids. CDR1 and CDR2 (germline): SEHNR, FQNEAQ (reference sequence). The DNA for the CDR3 is TGTGCCAGCAGCCCGGGGACAGTTGAAGCTTTCTTT. It translates to CASSPGTVEAFF. The whole variable domain, remainder taken from reference TRBV7-9 and TRBJ1-1, is DTGVSQNPRHKITKRGQNVTFRCDPISEHNRLYWYRQTLGQGPEFLTYFQNEAQLEKSRLLSDRFSAERPKGSFSTLEIQRTEQGDSAMYLCASSPGTVEAFFGQGTRLTVV.

The genes are TRBV20-1 and TRBJ2-7, with TRBD2 matching 11 bases. CDR3 length: 16 residues. Germline lookup yields CDR1 DFQATT and CDR2 SNEGSKA (reference sequence). After removal of 0 bases from V and 3 bases from J, the junction contained 7 bases not matched to a gene. CDR3 coding DNA: TGCAGTGCTAGAGATAATATGGGACTAGCGGACTACGAGCAGTACTTC. Protein: CSARDNMGLADYEQYF.

The V and J genes are TRBV12-3 or TRBV12-4 and TRBJ2-5, with D perhaps TRBD2 (6 bases). The CDR3 consists of 13 residues. V was clipped by 5 bases and J by 5 bases, with 12 bases between them. This CDR3 is CASSRDFGETQYF. The CDR3 DNA follows: TGTGCCAGCAGTCGGGACTTTGGGGAGACCCAGTACTTC.

V gene TRBV9 combines with J gene TRBJ2-7; TRBD2 is a possible D gene (7 bases). Germline CDR1 and CDR2: SGDLS and YYNGEE. This CDR3 region has 14 residues. Trimming shortened V by 0 bases and J by 5 bases, and 12 bases separated the two germline ends. CDR3 sequence: CASSVVGGLDEQYF. The CDR3 coding sequence is TGTGCCAGCAGCGTAGTCGGGGGGCTGGACGAGCAGTACTTC. Drawing the rest from reference TRBV9 and TRBJ2-7, the complete variable domain is DSGVTQTPKHLITATGQRVTLRCSPRSGDLSVYWYQQSLDQGLQFLIQYYNGEERAKGNILERFSAQQFPDLHSELNLSSLELGDSALYFCASSVVGGLDEQYFGPGTRLTVT.

The CDR3 sequence is CSARVLTGYLYF. CDR3 in DNA: TGCAGTGCTAGAGTCCTTACAGGGTATTTGTACTTC. The V gene is TRBV20-1, the J gene TRBJ2-5; D might be TRBD1 (6 bases). Germline V gene sequence: CDR1 DFQATT, CDR2 SNEGSKA (reference sequence). This CDR3 is 12 amino acids long. The germline V and J ends were trimmed by 1 base and 13 bases, with 16 bases remaining between them.